A single sample gave rise to the 27 T cell receptor beta chains below, sequenced in a study of breast tumors, draining lymph nodes, adjacent tissues. TCRdb reanalysed the multiplex PCR reads using MiXCR and keeps one entry per CDR3 protein. The table lists around 70,000 distinct CDR3 sequences, roughly 44% of them singletons. Sequencing was performed on breast tumor tissue. These receptors all stem from a female donor with breast cancer. Some clones in this sample may be carry-over from other donors' samples.

This clonotype has a count of ten or more. The chain carries TRBV5-4 and TRBJ2-1, with D unclear. Per germline, CDR1 SGHNT and CDR2 YYREEE (reference sequence). V was pared by 0 bases and J by 6 bases, with 7 bases between. The length of the CDR3 is 13 residues. The CDR3 loop is CASSLEQFNEQFF. As DNA, the CDR3 is TGTGCCAGCAGCTTGGAACAGTTCAATGAGCAGTTCTTC.

This clonotype is a singleton in its sample. The genes are TRBV7-3 and TRBJ2-3; D might be TRBD2 (5 bases). The CDR3 sequence is 20 residues long. In germline, CDR1 is SGHTA, CDR2 FQGTGA. V gave up 2 bases and J gave up 0 bases, with 24 bases separating them. The CDR3 protein is CASSLDSFPGERPSTDTQYF. DNA of the CDR3: TGTGCCAGCAGCTTAGACTCGTTCCCCGGGGAGCGACCTAGCACAGATACGCAGTATTTT.

Regarding this clonotype: Since the CDR3 does not end with the conserved phenylalanine or tryptophan, this likely comes from a read error. The limits of the CDR3 on the DNA are not certain, so only TCRdb's listed CDR3 is given. V is TRBV7-9 and J is TRBJ2-1; the table's D call, TRBD2, was not checked against the DNA. CDR1 is SEHNR and CDR2 is FQNEAQ in the germline V gene (reference sequence). The CDR3 has 14 amino acids, counting both end residues. CDR3 loop: CASSQGLAINEQSL.

This chain uses TRBV5-4 with TRBJ2-1, with D possibly called TRBD1 or TRBD2 (6 bases each). Trimming cost V 0 bases and J 8 bases, with 18 bases left between them. This CDR3 is 16 amino acids long. Per the germline V gene, CDR1 is SGHNT and CDR2 is YYREEE (reference sequence). DNA of the CDR3: TGTGCCAGCAGCTTGGCGGTGGGGGGCGTAATTGATGAGCAGTTCTTC. Translated, it gives CASSLAVGGVIDEQFF.

This clonotype has ten or more counts. This sequence joins TRBV2 and TRBJ2-7; TRBD2 is a possible D gene (6 bases). Deletions cut 9 bases from V and 0 bases from J, with 15 bases between. The length of the CDR3 is 14 residues. Germline values: CDR1 SNHLY, CDR2 FYNNEI. The CDR3 nucleotides read TGTGCCAGTGATAGCGGCTCAATCTCCTACGAGCAGTACTTC. This translates into CASDSGSISYEQYF.

Only a few counts were recorded for this clonotype. It may be a read error: a sequence one base away is much more abundant. V gene TRBV6-2 or TRBV6-3 combines with J gene TRBJ1-6, with 9 nucleotides matching TRBD1. With V trimmed by 5 bases and J by 7 bases, 12 bases remained unmatched. Germline V gene lookup returns CDR1 MNHEY and CDR2 SVGEGT. There are 17 residues in the CDR3. The CDR3 loop reads CASSHWGTGWPNSPLHF. In DNA, the CDR3 is TGTGCCAGCAGTCACTGGGGGACAGGGTGGCCAAATTCACCCCTCCACTTT.

V is TRBV6-1 and J is TRBJ1-1; D is perhaps TRBD1 (5 bases). Trimming removed 6 bases at V and 6 bases at J, with 14 bases between. This CDR3 is built from 13 residues. Germline CDR1 is MNHNS and CDR2 is SASEGT. The CDR3 protein is CASSQRGVAEAFF. The CDR3 DNA follows: TGTGCCAGCAGCCAGAGAGGGGTCGCTGAAGCTTTCTTT.

Ten or more counts support this clonotype. The V gene is TRBV12-3 or TRBV12-4, the J gene TRBJ2-6; D ambiguous. Trimming shortened V by 3 bases and J by 0 bases, and 3 bases separated the two germline ends. The CDR3 is 14 residues long. CDR3 protein: CASSFFSGANVLTF. Here the CDR3 DNA reads TGTGCCAGCAGTTTCTTCTCTGGGGCCAACGTCCTGACTTTC.

Regarding this clonotype: Being one base from a much bigger clone, this may be a read error. The rearrangement links TRBV6-7 to TRBJ2-1, with 9 bases identical to TRBD2. TRBV6-7 is known as an ORF, though its function is uncertain. V shed 8 bases, J shed 3 bases, and the junction held 14 bases outside the gene matches. The CDR3 loop spans 17 amino acids. CDR3 in amino acids: CASGSIGTSSNYNEQFF. In DNA, the CDR3 is TGTGCCAGCGGTTCCATCGGGACTAGCTCAAACTACAATGAGCAGTTCTTC.

With regard to this clonotype: A read error may produce the germline difference seen at one junction end. The CDR3 region is CTSAGTAYNSPLHF. CDR3 sequence (DNA): TGTACCAGCGCTGGGACAGCTTATAATTCACCCCTCCACTTT. The gene calls are TRBV6-2 or TRBV6-3 and TRBJ1-6, with 7 positions matching TRBD1. The CDR3 is made up of 14 amino acids. Germline CDR1 is MNHEY and CDR2 is SVGEGT.

V is TRBV20-1 and J is TRBJ1-4, with D perhaps TRBD1 (6 bases). The germline V gene encodes CDR1 DFQATT and CDR2 SNEGSKA (reference sequence). V was shortened by 8 bases and J by 8 bases, with 15 bases between the two germline ends. The length of the CDR3 is 12 residues. The CDR3 bases are TGCAGTCAGTCCCTAAGGGGGGAAAAACTGTTTTTT. Its translation is CSQSLRGEKLFF.

Only a few counts were recorded for this clonotype. This clone may be a read error of a much larger clone one base away. V is TRBV6-1 and J is TRBJ2-7; 8 nucleotides line up with TRBD1. CDR3 length: 16 residues. Germline V gene data show CDR1 as MNHNS and CDR2 as SASEGT. As DNA, the CDR3 is TGTGCCAGCAGTGAACGGACAGGGTGGATCGCCTACGTGCAGTACTTC. Its translation: CASSERTGWIAYVQYF.

V gene TRBV7-3 combines with J gene TRBJ2-7; 8 bases agree with TRBD2. Trimming removed 4 bases from V and 3 bases from J; junction bases left unmatched: 8. Germline CDR1 reads SGHTA; CDR2 reads FQGTGA. This CDR3 spans 15 amino acids. The CDR3, as DNA: TGTGCCAGCAGCTCAAGAGCGGGAGATGTCTACGAGCAGTACTTC. Translated, it gives CASSSRAGDVYEQYF.

In this sample, this clonotype turned up many times. The genes are TRBV10-3 and TRBJ2-7, with TRBD1 identical over 9 bases. V lost 8 bases, J lost 3 bases, and 8 bases stayed unmatched. There are 14 residues in the CDR3. Looked up from germline, CDR1 is ENHRY and CDR2 is SYGVKD. CDR3 protein: CAIGNRGRRYEQYF. For the CDR3, the DNA is TGTGCCATCGGTAACAGGGGGCGCCGCTACGAGCAGTACTTC.

This chain uses TRBV12-5 with TRBJ2-4; D is unresolved. The length of the CDR3 is 12 residues. Germline loops: CDR1 LGHNT, CDR2 FRNRAP. Trimming took 2 bases from V and 9 from J, leaving 8 bases between them. The CDR3, as DNA: TGTGCTAGTGGTTTGTCCCTAGGCATTCAGTACTTC. Encoded protein: CASGLSLGIQYF.

This clonotype was recorded at least ten times. This chain links TRBV5-1 with TRBJ2-3; 9 positions agree with TRBD1. Per germline, CDR1 SGHRS and CDR2 YFSETQ. This CDR3 region has 14 residues. V was clipped by 2 bases and J by 4 bases; unmatched bases: 2. This CDR3 is CASSLQGASDTQYF. In DNA form, the CDR3 reads TGCGCCAGCAGCTTACAGGGGGCCTCAGATACGCAGTATTTT.

The chain combines TRBV5-6 with TRBJ1-4, with 8 bases lining up with TRBD1. J gave up 2 bases and V 1 base, and 4 bases lay outside the gene matches. Germline CDR1 SGHDT, CDR2 YYEEEE. The CDR3 extends over 16 amino acids. The DNA of the CDR3 is TGTGCCAGCAGCTTGTCCGGGACAGGTACTAATGAAAAACTGTTTTTT. Its translation is CASSLSGTGTNEKLFF.

This chain joins TRBV6-2 or TRBV6-3 and TRBJ2-7; possibly TRBD2 for D (6 bases). Trimming took off 8 bases at V and 8 bases at J, with 25 bases between the two ends. The CDR3 extends over 15 amino acids. Germline-derived CDR1 and CDR2 are MNHEY and SVGEGT. Here the CDR3 DNA reads TGTGCCAGCGGTCACGACGGGACGGGGGTTTCTAAGCAGTACTTC. As protein: CASGHDGTGVSKQYF.

This clonotype occurred many times. J is TRBJ1-2 and V is TRBV7-9, with TRBD1 identical over 8 bases. The germline gives CDR1 SEHNR, CDR2 FQNEAQ (reference sequence). The CDR3 spans 15 residues. The V segment lost 3 bases and the J segment 0 bases; nucleotides outside the gene matches: 3. In nucleotides, the CDR3 is TGTGCCAGCAGCTTCTTCAGGGGGCCTAACTATGGCTACACCTTC. Encoded protein: CASSFFRGPNYGYTF.

The chain joins TRBV7-4 to TRBJ2-1, with 7 positions matching TRBD1. The germline CDR1 and CDR2 sequences are SGHVT and SQSDAQ. After removal of 4 bases from V and 6 bases from J, the junction contained 0 bases not matched to a gene. This CDR3 has 12 residues. CDR3 protein: CASSWDSNEQFF. CDR3 nucleotide sequence: TGTGCCAGCAGCTGGGACAGCAATGAGCAGTTCTTC.

The J gene is TRBJ1-4, the V gene TRBV19, with D perhaps TRBD1 (5 bases). The CDR3 spans 15 residues. The germline V gene encodes CDR1 LNHDA and CDR2 SQIVND (reference sequence). V lost 8 bases to trimming and J lost 6 bases, with 19 bases between them. CDR3 nucleotide sequence: TGTGCCAGTCGCCTTGGAAGGGGCGATGATGAAAAACTGTTTTTT. It yields the protein CASRLGRGDDEKLFF.

Concerning this clonotype: This is likely a read error, given that the CDR3 carries no conserved phenylalanine or tryptophan at its end. V is TRBV19 and J is TRBJ2-5, with a possible D match to TRBD2 (6 bases). The CDR3 totals 16 residues. V was pared by 3 bases and J by 5 bases, with 19 bases between. Germline V gene lookup returns CDR1 LNHDA and CDR2 SQIVND (reference sequence). The CDR3 nucleotides are TGTGCCAGTAGTATTGTCGGGAGTGGGTATTCGGAGACCCAGTACTCC. It codes for CASSIVGSGYSETQYS.

Of note for this clonotype: A read error is likely, as this CDR3 ends without the conserved phenylalanine or tryptophan. CDR3: CASSPTRQGETQYL. The CDR3 DNA reads as TGTGCCAGCAGCCCGACACGACAAGGTGAGACCCAGTACCTC. The V call is TRBV7-3, the J call TRBJ2-5; D is undetermined. The CDR3 runs 14 residues. V was cut by 5 bases and J by 5 bases, with 15 bases left in between. CDR1 SGHTA and CDR2 FQGTGA come from the germline V gene.

This clonotype was detected many times. The CDR3 region is CASAEGSPYNYGYTF. The CDR3 nucleotides are TGCGCCAGCGCCGAGGGGTCACCATATAACTATGGCTACACCTTC. This rearrangement joins TRBV5-1 to TRBJ1-2, with a tentative D call TRBD1 (5 bases). Germline V gene lookup returns CDR1 SGHRS and CDR2 YFSETQ. Trimming took 7 bases from V and 1 from J, leaving 17 bases between them. The CDR3 has 15 amino acids.

This clonotype was counted many times. The chain combines TRBV4-2 with TRBJ2-3; 7 bases align to TRBD2. Germline-derived CDR1 and CDR2 are LGHNA and YNFKEQ. The junction had 8 bases not matched to a gene; V was cut back by 2 bases and J by 0 bases. CDR3 length equals 17 residues. In DNA, the CDR3 is TGTGCCAGCAGCCAAATGGTGTCGGGAGGAAGCACAGATACGCAGTATTTT. It translates to CASSQMVSGGSTDTQYF.

At least ten counts were recorded for this clonotype. The chain links TRBV20-1 to TRBJ1-4, with no clear D. Trimming shortened V by 0 bases and J by 4 bases, and 9 bases separated the two germline ends. The CDR3 is 14 amino acids. Per germline, CDR1 DFQATT and CDR2 SNEGSKA (reference sequence). CDR3 nucleotides: TGCAGTGCTAGAGATTTGGGTCATAATGAAAAACTGTTTTTT. Translation: CSARDLGHNEKLFF.

This clonotype occurred a few times. The junction differs from germline at one of its ends, possibly a read error. J is TRBJ2-4 and V is TRBV5-1; D might be TRBD1 (6 bases). This CDR3 region has 17 residues. From germline, CDR1 is SGHRS and CDR2 YFSETQ. DNA for the CDR3: TGCGCCAGCAGCTCGTCTCCCTTCCAGGGCCAGGGGAACATTCAGTGCTTC. It specifies CASSSSPFQGQGNIQCF. Combining the CDR3 with reference TRBV5-1 and TRBJ2-4 gives the whole variable domain KAGVTQTPRYLIKTRGQQVTLSCSPISGHRSVSWYQQTPGQGLQFLFEYFSETQRNKGNFPGRFSGRQFSNSRSEMNVSTLELGDSALYLCASSSSPFQGQGNIQCFGAGTRLSVL.